Detailed here is one T cell receptor (beta chain). This entry belongs to a study of CD8 T cells in Susac syndrome. Reverse transcription of about 0.45 to 1 ug RNA was carried out with random hexamers. TCRdb analysed the immunoSEQ multiplex PCR reads with MiXCR anew, one entry per CDR3 protein. This sample has about 83,000 distinct CDR3 sequences, with approximately 95% found just once. This CDR3 contains 16 residues. Looked up from germline, CDR1 is SEHNR and CDR2 is FQNEAQ (reference sequence). V gave up 5 bases and J gave up 6 bases; unmatched junction bases: 5. The chain employs TRBV7-9 and TRBJ2-2, with 14 bases aligning to TRBD2. This sequence was found in a human donor with Susac syndrome. The sequencing sample was made of CD8+ T cells from PBMCs. In DNA, the CDR3 is TGTGCCAGCAGCCCCGGGACTAGCGGGAGCTCCGGGGAGCTGTTTTTT. Its translation: CASSPGTSGSSGELFF.